This is a list of T cell receptor beta chains from one sample in a study of blood T cells in healthy people across ages. TCRdb used MiXCR to reprocess the 5' RACE reads, holding one entry per CDR3 protein. The sample carries over a million distinct CDR3 sequences, about 42% recorded once. Material: blood. Receptors were obtained from a woman aged 18-29 years in good health. Both conserved end residues are part of each CDR3. D genes are given only for firm matches. Clone size, where shown, is once, few, many, or a class for clones that have expanded.

j_call	v_call	clone_size	d_call	cdr3_aa	cdr3_nt
TRBJ2-7	TRBV7-2	-	-	CASSYRDINSYEQYF	TGTGCCAGCAGCTACCGGGACATAAACTCCTACGAGCAGTACTTC
TRBJ1-1	TRBV6-1	-	TRBD1	CASSPGTAISAEAFF	TGTGCCAGTTCCCCGGGGACAGCCATATCAGCTGAAGCTTTCTTT
TRBJ2-7	TRBV27	few	-	CASSLIRDGLGEQYF	TGTGCCAGCAGTTTAATAAGGGACGGCCTCGGCGAGCAGTACTTC
TRBJ2-1	TRBV7-8	-	TRBD1	CASSFMGQGAFNEQFF	TGTGCCAGCAGTTTTATGGGACAGGGGGCATTTAATGAGCAGTTCTTC
TRBJ2-5	TRBV7-9	-	-	CASSLAGRQYNERYF	TGTGCCAGCAGCTTAGCGGGCAGGCAATACAATGAGCGGTACTTC
TRBJ1-5	TRBV30	-	-	CAWSPGRSGPQHF	TGTGCCTGGAGTCCAGGGCGCTCGGGGCCCCAGCATTTT
TRBJ1-6	TRBV27	few	-	CASSWGASLAYNSPLHF	TGTGCCAGCAGTTGGGGGGCCTCGCTTGCCTATAATTCACCCCTCCACTTT
TRBJ2-3	TRBV4-3	few	-	CASSQGRGVDTQYF	TGCGCCAGCAGCCAAGGCCGGGGAGTAGATACGCAGTATTTT
TRBJ1-2	TRBV6-5	-	-	CASRKGVDYGYTF	TGTGCCAGCAGGAAAGGGGTGGACTATGGCTACACCTTC
TRBJ2-7	TRBV9	few	-	CASSALEAGNSYEQYF	TGTGCCAGCAGCGCCTTAGAAGCGGGTAACTCCTACGAGCAGTACTTC
TRBJ1-5	TRBV6-5	few	-	CASSYSGRGRQPQHF	TGTGCCAGCAGTTACTCCGGCAGGGGACGCCAGCCCCAGCATTTT
TRBJ2-7	TRBV20-1	-	-	CSARSRGSEQYF	TGCAGTGCTAGATCAAGGGGGAGCGAGCAGTACTTC
TRBJ1-1	TRBV4-1	-	-	CASSQVGGQNTEAFF	TGCGCCAGCAGCCAAGTGGGGGGCCAGAACACTGAAGCTTTCTTT
TRBJ2-7	TRBV12-3/TRBV12-4	-	-	CASSLGTSTDEQYF	TGTGCCAGCAGTTTGGGGACATCCACAGACGAGCAGTACTTC
TRBJ2-2	TRBV20-1	-	-	CSARDSQRAGELFF	TGCAGTGCTAGAGATAGCCAGAGGGCCGGGGAGCTGTTTTTT
TRBJ1-1	TRBV5-1	-	-	CASRPGEWNTEAFF	TGCGCCAGCAGGCCAGGGGAATGGAACACTGAAGCTTTCTTT
TRBJ2-5	TRBV7-9	few	-	CASRSVQEETQYF	TGTGCCAGCAGGTCCGTACAGGAGGAGACCCAGTACTTC
TRBJ1-2	TRBV5-6	-	-	CASSLSMGYTF	TGTGCCAGCAGCCTCAGTATGGGCTACACCTTC
TRBJ1-3	TRBV4-1	-	-	CASSQPERDTIYF	TGCGCCAGCAGCCAACCCGAACGGGACACCATATATTTT
TRBJ2-5	TRBV20-1	-	-	CSGSRSEETQYF	TGCAGTGGAAGCAGGAGTGAAGAGACCCAGTACTTC
TRBJ2-7	TRBV21-1	-	-	CASSKLPRQGKETKYF	TGTGCCAGCAGCAAACTCCCCCGACAGGGGAAGGAGACCAAGTACTTC
TRBJ2-1	TRBV19	-	TRBD1	CASTIAGTGFYNEQFF	TGTGCCAGTACCATAGCAGGGACAGGGTTCTACAATGAGCAGTTCTTC
TRBJ2-1	TRBV20-1	-	TRBD1	CSARGQDRDRNEQFF	TGCAGTGCTAGAGGGCAGGACAGGGATCGCAATGAGCAGTTCTTC
TRBJ2-3	TRBV6-5	once	TRBD2	CASSRATLADTDTQYF	TGTGCCAGCAGCCGCGCCACACTAGCGGACACAGATACGCAGTATTTT
TRBJ2-5	TRBV29-1	few	TRBD2	CSVSGLAGGQETQYF	TGCAGCGTTTCCGGGCTAGCGGGGGGTCAAGAGACCCAGTACTTC
TRBJ2-2	TRBV29-1	-	-	CSVDGGLATGELFF	TGCAGCGTTGATGGGGGGCTGGCTACCGGGGAGCTGTTTTTT
TRBJ2-1	TRBV6-1	few	-	CASTALLADNEQFF	TGTGCCAGCACCGCGCTACTAGCCGACAATGAGCAGTTCTTC
TRBJ2-7	TRBV29-1	-	-	CSRWVALKDYEQYF	TGCAGCAGGTGGGTGGCTTTGAAGGACTACGAGCAGTACTTC
TRBJ2-5	TRBV5-6	-	-	CASSLATSGNEQYF	TGTGCCAGCAGCTTGGCCACCTCTGGCAATGAGCAGTACTTC
TRBJ2-1	TRBV5-1	few	-	CASSDRIDEQFF	TGCGCCAGCAGCGATAGAATCGATGAGCAGTTCTTC
TRBJ2-7	TRBV21-1	-	-	CASSKGLAGTYEQYF	TGTGCCAGCAGCAAGGGACTAGCGGGGACCTACGAGCAGTACTTC
TRBJ2-7	TRBV20-1	-	TRBD2	CSASAGGTYEQYF	TGCAGTGCCTCAGCGGGGGGTACCTACGAGCAGTACTTC
TRBJ2-5	TRBV29-1	-	TRBD1	CSVEGGTGGDEQYF	TGCAGCGTTGAGGGCGGGACAGGGGGTGATGAGCAGTACTTC
TRBJ2-2	TRBV9	many	-	CASSVGGAGTGELFF	TGTGCCAGCAGCGTAGGGGGGGCTGGAACCGGGGAGCTGTTTTTT
TRBJ2-5	TRBV25-1	-	-	CASHSIGDRETQYF	TGTGCCAGCCACAGTATCGGGGACCGGGAGACCCAGTACTTC
TRBJ2-6	TRBV10-3	-	-	CAISGILTETSGANVLTF	TGTGCCATCAGTGGGATTTTAACAGAAACCTCTGGGGCCAACGTCCTGACTTTC
TRBJ2-1	TRBV6-6	few	TRBD2	CASSYRGGSSYNEQFF	TGTGCCAGCAGTTACCGGGGCGGGAGCTCCTACAATGAGCAGTTCTTC
TRBJ1-2	TRBV12-3/TRBV12-4	-	TRBD1	CASTFRGHGYTF	TGTGCCAGCACCTTCAGGGGGCATGGCTACACCTTC
TRBJ2-7	TRBV30	-	-	CAWRRQASSYEQYF	TGTGCCTGGCGTCGGCAGGCCAGCTCCTACGAGCAGTACTTC
TRBJ2-5	TRBV5-1	few	-	CASRGWKAQETQYF	TGCGCCAGCAGGGGATGGAAGGCCCAAGAGACCCAGTACTTC
TRBJ1-1	TRBV9	-	TRBD1	CASSGRQGENTEAFF	TGTGCCAGCAGCGGGAGACAGGGAGAGAACACTGAAGCTTTCTTT
TRBJ2-1	TRBV7-8	-	TRBD2	CASSMGLAGLYNEQFF	TGTGCCAGCAGCATGGGACTAGCGGGTCTCTACAATGAGCAGTTCTTC
TRBJ2-3	TRBV5-1	few	TRBD1	CASSLWTGKTDTQYF	TGCGCCAGCAGCTTGTGGACAGGGAAGACAGATACGCAGTATTTT
TRBJ2-3	TRBV9	-	TRBD1	CASSVDGTGTDTQYF	TGTGCCAGCAGCGTAGACGGGACAGGGACAGATACGCAGTATTTT
TRBJ2-3	TRBV6-6	-	-	CASTLNPDTQYF	TGTGCCAGCACCCTTAACCCAGATACGCAGTATTTT
TRBJ2-1	TRBV9	few	-	CASSGASVSSYNEQFF	TGTGCCAGCAGCGGGGCTAGCGTTAGCTCCTACAATGAGCAGTTCTTC
TRBJ1-5	TRBV29-1	-	TRBD1	CSVGEAGGPNQPQHF	TGCAGCGTTGGGGAGGCAGGGGGTCCCAATCAGCCCCAGCATTTT
TRBJ1-1	TRBV6-5	-	-	CASGPHRMNTEAFF	TGTGCCAGCGGGCCCCATCGGATGAACACTGAAGCTTTCTTT
TRBJ1-1	TRBV20-1	few	-	CSAASGFSAFF	TGCAGTGCTGCTTCAGGGTTTTCAGCTTTCTTT
TRBJ2-3	TRBV7-2	-	-	CASSLVSAASTDTQYF	TGTGCCAGCAGCTTAGTGTCTGCGGCTAGCACAGATACGCAGTATTTT
TRBJ2-1	TRBV27	few	TRBD2	CASSYSGRAYEQFF	TGTGCCAGCAGTTACAGCGGGAGGGCCTATGAGCAGTTCTTC
TRBJ2-4	TRBV7-2	-	TRBD2	CASSSPGGSKNIQYF	TGTGCCAGCAGCTCCCCGGGGGGGTCCAAAAACATTCAGTACTTC
TRBJ1-2	TRBV10-3	-	-	CAISEEGRIYGHTF	TGTGCCATCAGTGAAGAGGGGAGGATCTATGGCCACACCTTC
TRBJ2-7	TRBV9	few	-	CASSVQSGSDYEQYF	TGTGCCAGCAGCGTGCAGTCAGGCTCTGACTACGAGCAGTACTTC
TRBJ2-1	TRBV27	-	TRBD1	CASSTQTGYNEQFF	TGTGCCAGCAGTACCCAGACAGGGTACAATGAGCAGTTCTTC
TRBJ2-6	TRBV20-1	-	-	CGARAEGTNVLTF	TGCGGTGCTCGGGCCGAGGGAACCAACGTCCTGACTTTC
TRBJ2-5	TRBV15	few	-	CATSRDRGAETQYF	TGTGCCACCAGCAGAGATCGAGGAGCGGAGACCCAGTACTTC
TRBJ2-5	TRBV6-2/TRBV6-3	-	-	CASSYDRSEETQYF	TGTGCCAGCAGTTACGATAGGAGCGAAGAGACCCAGTACTTC